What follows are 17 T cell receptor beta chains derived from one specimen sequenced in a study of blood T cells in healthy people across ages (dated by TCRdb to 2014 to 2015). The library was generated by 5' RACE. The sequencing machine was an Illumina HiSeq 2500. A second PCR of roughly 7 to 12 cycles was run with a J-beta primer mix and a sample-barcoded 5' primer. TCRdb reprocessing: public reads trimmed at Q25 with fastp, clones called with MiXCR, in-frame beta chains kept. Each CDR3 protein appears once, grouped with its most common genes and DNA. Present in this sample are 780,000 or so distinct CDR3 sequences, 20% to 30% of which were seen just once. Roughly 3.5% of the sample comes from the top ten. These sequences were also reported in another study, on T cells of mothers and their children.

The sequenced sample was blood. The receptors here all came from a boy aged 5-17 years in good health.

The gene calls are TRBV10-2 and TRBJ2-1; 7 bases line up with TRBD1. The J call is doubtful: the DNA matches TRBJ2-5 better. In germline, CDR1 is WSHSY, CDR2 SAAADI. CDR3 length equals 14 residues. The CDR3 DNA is TGCGCCAGCTCGATACCTACAGGGGCAGAGACCCAGTACTTC. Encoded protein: CASSIPTGAETQYF.

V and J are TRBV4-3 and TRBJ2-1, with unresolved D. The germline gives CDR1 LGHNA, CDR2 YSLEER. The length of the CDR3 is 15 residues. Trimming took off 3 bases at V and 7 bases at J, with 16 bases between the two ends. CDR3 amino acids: CASSHGDRNINEQFF. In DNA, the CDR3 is TGCGCCAGCAGCCACGGAGACCGAAACATAAATGAGCAGTTCTTC.

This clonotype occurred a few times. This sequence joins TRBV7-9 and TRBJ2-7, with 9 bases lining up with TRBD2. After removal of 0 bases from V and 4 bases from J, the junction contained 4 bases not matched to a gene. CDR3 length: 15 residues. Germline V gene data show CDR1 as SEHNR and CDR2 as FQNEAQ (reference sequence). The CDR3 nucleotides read TGTGCCAGCAGCTTAGCGGCGGGAGGGCCATACGAGCAGTACTTC. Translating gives CASSLAAGGPYEQYF. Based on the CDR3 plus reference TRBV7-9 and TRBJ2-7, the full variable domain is DTGVSQNPRHKITKRGQNVTFRCDPISEHNRLYWYRQTLGQGPEFLTYFQNEAQLEKSRLLSDRFSAERPKGSFSTLEIQRTEQGDSAMYLCASSLAAGGPYEQYFGPGTRLTVT.

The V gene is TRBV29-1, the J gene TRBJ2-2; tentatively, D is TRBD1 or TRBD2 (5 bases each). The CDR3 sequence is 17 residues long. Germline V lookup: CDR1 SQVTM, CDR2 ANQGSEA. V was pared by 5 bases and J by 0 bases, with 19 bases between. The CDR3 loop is CSVLLIYGGSNTGELFF. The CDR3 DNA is TGCAGCGTTCTGCTCATATATGGGGGATCGAACACCGGGGAGCTGTTTTTT.

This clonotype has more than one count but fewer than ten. The CDR3 DNA reads as TGTGCCAGCAGTTTGCCTGCGGGTAGAATGGAGACCCAGTACTTC. Amino acids: CASSLPAGRMETQYF. The chain employs TRBV28 and TRBJ2-5; D may be TRBD2 (5 bases). CDR1 and CDR2 from the germline V gene are MDHEN and SYDVKM. This CDR3 contains 15 residues. The V end lost 3 bases, the J end lost 5 bases, and 16 bases lay between the germline ends.

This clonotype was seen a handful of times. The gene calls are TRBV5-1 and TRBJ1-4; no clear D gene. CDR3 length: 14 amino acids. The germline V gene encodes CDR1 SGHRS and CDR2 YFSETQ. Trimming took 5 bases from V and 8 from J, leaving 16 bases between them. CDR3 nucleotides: TGCGCCAGCAGACCGACACCGGAGAGGGAAAAACTGTTTTTT. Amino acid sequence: CASRPTPEREKLFF.

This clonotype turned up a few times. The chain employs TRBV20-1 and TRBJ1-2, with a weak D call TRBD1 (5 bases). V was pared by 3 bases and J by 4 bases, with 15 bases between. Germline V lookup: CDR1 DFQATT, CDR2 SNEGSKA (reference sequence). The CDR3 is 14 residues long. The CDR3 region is CSASRGGVGYGYTF. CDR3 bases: TGCAGTGCTAGCCGTGGGGGGGTTGGCTATGGCTACACCTTC.

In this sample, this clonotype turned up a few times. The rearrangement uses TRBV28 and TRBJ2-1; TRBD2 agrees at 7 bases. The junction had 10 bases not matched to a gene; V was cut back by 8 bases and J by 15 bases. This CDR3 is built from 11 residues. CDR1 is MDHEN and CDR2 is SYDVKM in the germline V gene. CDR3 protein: CASGPGLQLFF. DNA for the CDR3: TGTGCCAGCGGGCCGGGACTACAGTTGTTCTTC.

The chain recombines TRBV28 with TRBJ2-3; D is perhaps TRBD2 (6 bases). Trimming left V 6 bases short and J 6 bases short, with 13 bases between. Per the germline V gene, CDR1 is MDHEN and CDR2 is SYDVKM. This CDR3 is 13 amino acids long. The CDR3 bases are TGTGCCAGCAGGGACTACGTTATGGATACGCAGTATTTT. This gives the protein CASRDYVMDTQYF.

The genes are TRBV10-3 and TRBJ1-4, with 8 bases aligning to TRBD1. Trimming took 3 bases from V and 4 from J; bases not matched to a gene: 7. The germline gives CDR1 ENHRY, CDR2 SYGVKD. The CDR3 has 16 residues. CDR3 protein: CAISEGRGRSNEKLFF. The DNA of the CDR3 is TGTGCCATCAGTGAAGGCAGGGGGCGAAGTAATGAAAAACTGTTTTTT.

CDR3 sequence reads: CASSSDRGLSYEQYF. The CDR3 DNA reads as TGTGCCAGCAGCTCGGACAGGGGGCTTTCCTACGAGCAGTACTTC. V usage is TRBV7-9 and J usage is TRBJ2-5; TRBD1 agrees at 11 bases. The DNA end is more similar to TRBJ2-7, so the J call may be wrong. The length of the CDR3 is 15 residues. Germline CDR1 is SEHNR and CDR2 is FQNEAQ (reference sequence).

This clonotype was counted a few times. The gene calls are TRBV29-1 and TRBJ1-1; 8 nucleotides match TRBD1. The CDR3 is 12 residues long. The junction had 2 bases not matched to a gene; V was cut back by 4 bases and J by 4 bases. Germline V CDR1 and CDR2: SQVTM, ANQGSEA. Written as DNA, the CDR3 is TGCAGCGTTGGGACAGGGAGCACTGAAGCTTTCTTT. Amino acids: CSVGTGSTEAFF.

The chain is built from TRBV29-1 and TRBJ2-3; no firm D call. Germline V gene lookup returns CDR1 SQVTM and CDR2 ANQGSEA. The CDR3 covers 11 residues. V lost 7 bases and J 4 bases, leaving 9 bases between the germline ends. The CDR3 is CSAQEADTQYF. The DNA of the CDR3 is TGCAGCGCCCAAGAGGCAGATACGCAGTATTTT.

The CDR3 loop reads CSYAGGRSYNEQFF. The CDR3 bases are TGCAGTTATGCCGGCGGGAGGTCCTACAATGAGCAGTTCTTC. This rearrangement joins TRBV29-1 to TRBJ2-1; the match to TRBD2 covers 8 bases. Germline CDR1 is SQVTM and CDR2 is ANQGSEA. The CDR3 has 14 residues.

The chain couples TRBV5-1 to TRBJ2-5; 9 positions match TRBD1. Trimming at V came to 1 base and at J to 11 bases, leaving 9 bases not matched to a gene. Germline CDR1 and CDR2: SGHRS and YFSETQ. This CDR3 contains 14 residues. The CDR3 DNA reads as TGCGCCAGCAGCTTGACTCCCGACAGGGGGGAGCAGTACTTC. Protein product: CASSLTPDRGEQYF.

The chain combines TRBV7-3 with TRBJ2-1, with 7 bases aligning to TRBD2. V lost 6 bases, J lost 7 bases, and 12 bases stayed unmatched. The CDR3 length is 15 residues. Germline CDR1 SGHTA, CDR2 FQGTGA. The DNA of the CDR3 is TGTGCCAGCAGTTGGTGGGCGGGAGATCAAAATGAGCAGTTCTTC. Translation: CASSWWAGDQNEQFF.

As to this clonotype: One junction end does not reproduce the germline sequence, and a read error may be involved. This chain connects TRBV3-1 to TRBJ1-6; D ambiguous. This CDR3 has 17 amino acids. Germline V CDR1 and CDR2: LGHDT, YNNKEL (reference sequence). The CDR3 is CASSQDGGNSYHSPLHF. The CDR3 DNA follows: TGTGCCAGCAGCCAAGATGGAGGGAACTCCTATCATTCACCCCTCCACTTT.